This T cell receptor beta chain was observed in a study of T cell repertoires in cytomegalovirus infection. Study as a whole: An indication of both CMV infection and matching HLA type came from public TCR beta signatures.

The germline V gene encodes CDR1 SGHTA and CDR2 FQGNSA. After removal of 8 bases from V and 3 bases from J, the junction contained 6 bases not matched to a gene. The length of the CDR3 is 15 residues. General study points: In two of eight donors, the top clonotype was HLA-C-restricted CMV-specific.

MiXCR, run by TCRdb on the reads, gives a single entry per CDR3 protein. The profile covers 270,000 or so distinct CDR3 sequences, with about 17% appearing a single time and over 40% taken by the ten largest. With regard to this clonotype: As yet, its antigen is unknown.

Material: CD8+ T cells from PBMCs. The sequence derives from a human donor in good health (CMV status not recorded). Some clones in this sample may be carry-over from other donors' samples. The rearrangement uses TRBV7-2 and TRBJ2-1, with 11 bases matching TRBD2. Here the CDR3 DNA reads TGTGCCAGCGCGGGGGGACTAGCGGTCTACAATGAGCAGTTCTTC. Its protein product is CASAGGLAVYNEQFF.